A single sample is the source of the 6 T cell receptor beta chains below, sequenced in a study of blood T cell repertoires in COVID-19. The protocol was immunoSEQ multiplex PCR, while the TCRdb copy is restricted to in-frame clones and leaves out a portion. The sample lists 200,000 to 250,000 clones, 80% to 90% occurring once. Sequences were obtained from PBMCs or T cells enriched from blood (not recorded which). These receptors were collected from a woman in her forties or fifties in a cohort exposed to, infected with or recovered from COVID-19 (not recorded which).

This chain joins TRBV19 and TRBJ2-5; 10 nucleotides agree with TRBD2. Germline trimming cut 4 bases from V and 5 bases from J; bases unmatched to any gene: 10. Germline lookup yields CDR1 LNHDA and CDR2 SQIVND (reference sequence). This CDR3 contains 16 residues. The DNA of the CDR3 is TGTGCCAGTAGTAGCCTAGCGGGGGACGCCTACGAGACCCAGTACTTC. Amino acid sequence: CASSSLAGDAYETQYF.

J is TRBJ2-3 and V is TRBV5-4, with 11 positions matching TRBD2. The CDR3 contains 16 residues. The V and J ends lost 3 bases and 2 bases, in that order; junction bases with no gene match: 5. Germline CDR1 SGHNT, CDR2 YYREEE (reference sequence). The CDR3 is CASSSRTSGFTDTQYF. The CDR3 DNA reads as TGTGCCAGCAGCTCAAGGACTAGCGGGTTCACAGATACGCAGTATTTT.

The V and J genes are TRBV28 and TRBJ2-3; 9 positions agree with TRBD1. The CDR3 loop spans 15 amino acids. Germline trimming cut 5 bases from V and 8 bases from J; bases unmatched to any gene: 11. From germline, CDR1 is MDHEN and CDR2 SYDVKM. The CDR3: CASSIRQGVRGTQYF. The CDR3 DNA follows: TGTGCCAGCAGTATCAGACAGGGGGTGAGGGGTACGCAGTATTTT.

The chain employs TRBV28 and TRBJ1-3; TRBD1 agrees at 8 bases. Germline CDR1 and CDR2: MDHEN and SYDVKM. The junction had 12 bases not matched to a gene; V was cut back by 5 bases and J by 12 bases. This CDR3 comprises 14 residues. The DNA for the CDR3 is TGTGCCAGCAGTGCGCCCGGGACAGGTTTTATCATATATTTT. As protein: CASSAPGTGFIIYF.

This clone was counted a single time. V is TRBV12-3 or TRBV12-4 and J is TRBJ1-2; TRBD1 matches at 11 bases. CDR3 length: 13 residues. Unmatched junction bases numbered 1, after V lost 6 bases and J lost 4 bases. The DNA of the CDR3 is TGTGCCAGCAGAGGGACAGGGGGCTATGGCTACACCTTC. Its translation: CASRGTGGYGYTF.

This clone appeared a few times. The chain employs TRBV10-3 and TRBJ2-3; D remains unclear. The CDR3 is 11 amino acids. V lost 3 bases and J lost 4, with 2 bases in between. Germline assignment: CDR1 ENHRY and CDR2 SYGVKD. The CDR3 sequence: CAISDSDTQYF. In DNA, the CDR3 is TGTGCCATCAGTGACTCAGATACGCAGTATTTT.